Listed here are 6 T cell receptor beta chains from one sample, sequenced in a study of cytotoxic CD8 clonotypes in ibrutinib-treated CLL. The table came from immunoSEQ multiplex PCR; TCRdb's copy has only in-frame clones and leaves some out. The top ten clones hold about 6.7% of a sample with 300,000 to 400,000 clones, about 64% of them seen once. Sample: PBMCs, taken after 36 months of ibrutinib treatment. The receptors come from a human donor with chronic lymphocytic leukemia.

The chain combines TRBV5-4 with TRBJ2-7; D might be TRBD1 (6 bases). This CDR3 is 15 amino acids long. V shed 4 bases and J shed 3 bases, with 17 bases lying between them. CDR1 is SGHNT and CDR2 is YYREEE in the germline V gene (reference sequence). For the CDR3, the DNA is TGTGCCAGCAGCCCGGGCCAGGGGCGAGACTACGAGCAGTACTTC. Residues: CASSPGQGRDYEQYF. Full variable domain (remainder filled in from reference TRBV5-4 and TRBJ2-7): ETGVTQSPTHLIKTRGQQVTLRCSSQSGHNTVSWYQQALGQGPQFIFQYYREEENGRGNFPPRFSGLQFPNYSSELNVNALELDDSALYLCASSPGQGRDYEQYFGPGTRLTVT.

V gene TRBV5-1 combines with J gene TRBJ2-7, with D perhaps being TRBD1 or TRBD2 (5 bases each). V was pared by 0 bases and J by 2 bases, with 12 bases between. This CDR3 is 15 amino acids long. Germline CDR1 and CDR2: SGHRS and YFSETQ. CDR3 in DNA: TGCGCCAGCAGCTTGGAGGGGAGCACAGCCTACGAGCAGTACTTC. Its translation: CASSLEGSTAYEQYF.

This chain joins TRBV7-9 and TRBJ2-6, with D unresolved. The CDR3 length is 17 residues. Germline CDR1 reads SEHNR; CDR2 reads FQNEAQ (reference sequence). With 5 bases removed from V and 0 bases from J, the gap between germline ends came to 14 bases. The CDR3: CASSNKKWGSGANVLTF. The CDR3 region has the DNA TGTGCCAGCAGCAACAAAAAGTGGGGCTCTGGGGCCAACGTCCTGACTTTC.

This clone came up a few times. V gene TRBV4-2 combines with J gene TRBJ1-5; no reliable D call. The CDR3 runs to 15 residues. In germline, CDR1 is LGHNA, CDR2 YNFKEQ. V lost 1 base and J 4 bases, leaving 11 bases between the germline ends. The CDR3 nucleotides read TGTGCCAGCAGCCAAGTCGGGAGAGGTAATCAGCCCCAGCATTTT. Its translation is CASSQVGRGNQPQHF.

This clone was seen a few times. The V and J genes are TRBV6-1 and TRBJ1-2; no clear D gene. The CDR3 covers 16 residues. Trimming left V 2 bases short and J 2 bases short, with 15 bases between. From germline, CDR1 is MNHNS and CDR2 SASEGT. CDR3 nucleotides: TGTGCCAGCAGTGAACCCCCCGCAGGAATCAACTATGGCTACACCTTC. Translation gives CASSEPPAGINYGYTF.

The chain joins TRBV10-3 to TRBJ2-3; D tentatively reads TRBD1 or TRBD2 (5 bases each). V was pared by 0 bases and J by 1 base, with 14 bases between. The CDR3 contains 17 residues. In germline, CDR1 is ENHRY, CDR2 SYGVKD. CDR3 sequence (DNA): TGTGCCATCAGTGAGTCTCGAGGGGCTACAGGCACAGATACGCAGTATTTT. It is translated as CAISESRGATGTDTQYF.